These 32 T cell receptor beta chains share one sample of origin, sequenced in a study of blood T cells in healthy people across ages. Next came a second PCR, run for about 6 to 11 cycles, which used a sample-barcoded 5' primer along with a J-beta primer mix. MiXCR, run by TCRdb on the 5' RACE reads, gives a single entry per CDR3 protein. The table records 800,000 to 900,000 distinct CDR3 sequences, 62% of them present only once. Sequencing used blood. The receptors derive from a man aged 30 to 39 in good health.

Comments on this clonotype: Compared with germline, one end of the junction differs, possibly owing to a read error. This chain connects TRBV7-2 to TRBJ2-7, with 10 bases matching TRBD2. Germline V gene data show CDR1 as SGHTA and CDR2 as FQGNSA. This CDR3 comprises 16 residues. As DNA, the CDR3 is TGTGCCAGCAGCTTAGATCCGGGACTAGCGTCCTGCGAGCAGTACTTC. Its translation: CASSLDPGLASCEQYF.

This clonotype was counted between two and nine times. The CDR3 nucleotides read TGTGCCAGCTCACCCCCAGGGAACTATGGCTACACCTTC. Amino acid sequence: CASSPPGNYGYTF. V gene TRBV18 combines with J gene TRBJ1-2, with TRBD1 as a possible D gene (5 bases). This CDR3 is 13 amino acids long. Per germline, CDR1 KGHSH and CDR2 LQKENI. Trimming took off 3 bases at V and 2 bases at J, with 7 bases between the two ends.

This chain links TRBV2 with TRBJ2-7; TRBD2 agrees at 13 bases. The J call may be incorrect, as the DNA end agrees better with TRBJ2-5. Germline loops: CDR1 SNHLY, CDR2 FYNNEI. The CDR3 consists of 17 residues. This CDR3 reads CASSEGGLAGIVETQYF. The CDR3 region has the DNA TGTGCCAGCAGTGAAGGGGGACTAGCGGGGATTGTAGAGACCCAGTACTTC.

This clonotype was recorded only once. This rearrangement joins TRBV6-6 to TRBJ2-3; D is uncertain. The germline gives CDR1 MNHNY, CDR2 SVGAGI (reference sequence). The germline V and J ends were trimmed by 5 bases and 6 bases, with 9 bases remaining between them. This CDR3 has 12 residues. Here the CDR3 DNA reads TGTGCCAGCAGTGGTAGCTATGATACGCAGTATTTT. Translated: CASSGSYDTQYF.

The CDR3 is CASSYMIEETQYF. The CDR3 DNA sequence: TGTGCCAGCAGTTACATGATAGAGGAGACCCAGTACTTC. The rearrangement links TRBV4-2 to TRBJ2-5, with D hard to call. This CDR3 is built from 13 residues. With 6 bases removed from V and 5 bases from J, the gap between germline ends came to 13 bases. Germline CDR1 is LGHNA and CDR2 is YNFKEQ.

This rearrangement joins TRBV5-1 to TRBJ2-5, with 7 bases that match TRBD2. The germline V gene has CDR1 SGHRS and CDR2 YFSETQ. CDR3 size: 16 residues. Losses at the gene ends were 1 base for V and 4 bases for J; bases not matched to a gene: 10. CDR3 in DNA: TGCGCCAGCAGCTTGTGGCCAAATTCGGGAGGAGAGACCCAGTACTTC. This codes for CASSLWPNSGGETQYF. The whole variable domain, filled in from reference TRBV5-1 and TRBJ2-5, reads KAGVTQTPRYLIKTRGQQVTLSCSPISGHRSVSWYQQTPGQGLQFLFEYFSETQRNKGNFPGRFSGRQFSNSRSEMNVSTLELGDSALYLCASSLWPNSGGETQYFGPGTRLLVL.

This clonotype appeared a few times. The chain couples TRBV3-1 to TRBJ2-1; 7 nucleotides match TRBD1. The CDR3 has 15 amino acids. V lost 4 bases, J lost 0 bases, and 3 bases stayed unmatched. Germline V gives CDR1 LGHDT, CDR2 YNNKEL (reference sequence). CDR3 in DNA: TGTGCCAGCAGCCGGGGACAGAGCTCCTACAATGAGCAGTTCTTC. Translated: CASSRGQSSYNEQFF.

The rearrangement links TRBV5-4 to TRBJ2-3; no reliable D call. V lost 4 bases, J lost 2 bases, and 14 bases lay in between. From germline, CDR1 is SGHNT and CDR2 YYREEE (reference sequence). CDR3 length equals 15 residues. The CDR3 DNA reads TGTGCCAGCAGCCCGGATCCGACTTACACAGATACGCAGTATTTT. Translating it yields CASSPDPTYTDTQYF. The full variable domain, its missing parts supplied by reference TRBV5-4 and TRBJ2-3, is ETGVTQSPTHLIKTRGQQVTLRCSSQSGHNTVSWYQQALGQGPQFIFQYYREEENGRGNFPPRFSGLQFPNYSSELNVNALELDDSALYLCASSPDPTYTDTQYFGPGTRLTVL.

The chain recombines TRBV29-1 with TRBJ2-1, with 7 bases fitting TRBD2. The junction had 3 bases not matched to a gene; V was cut back by 7 bases and J by 0 bases. Germline CDR1 SQVTM, CDR2 ANQGSEA. CDR3 length: 13 residues. The CDR3 coding sequence is TGCAGCGGCGCGGGAGACTCCTACAATGAGCAGTTCTTC. Amino acid sequence: CSGAGDSYNEQFF.

The chain employs TRBV24-1 and TRBJ2-2, with D perhaps assigned TRBD1 or TRBD2 (5 bases each). Germline CDR1 KGHDR, CDR2 SFDVKD. The CDR3 has 16 amino acids. Trimming took off 3 bases at V and 2 bases at J, with 12 bases between the two ends. The CDR3 nucleotides read TGTGCCACCAGTGATCGAGGGGAAGCTAACACCGGGGAGCTGTTTTTT. Translated: CATSDRGEANTGELFF.

This clonotype was recorded once. The chain joins TRBV21-1 to TRBJ2-1. TRBV21-1 is a known pseudogene. This CDR3 is 13 amino acids long. This CDR3 reads CASSKARNNEQFF. In DNA form, the CDR3 reads TGTGCCAGCAGCAAAGCCAGAAACAATGAGCAGTTCTTC.

Only one count was recorded for this clonotype. The rearrangement links TRBV5-5 to TRBJ2-1; 7 bases map to TRBD1. The CDR3 has 15 amino acids. V trimming: 10 bases; J trimming: 0 bases; junction bases outside the gene matches: 10. Germline V gene sequence: CDR1 SGHKS, CDR2 YYEKEE (reference sequence). DNA of the CDR3: TGTGCCGTTAGAGAGGGGGCAAACTCCTACAATGAGCAGTTCTTC. Its translation is CAVREGANSYNEQFF.

This clonotype was seen a handful of times. The rearrangement links TRBV7-2 to TRBJ2-7, with a possible D match to TRBD1 (6 bases). The V gene lost 5 bases and the J gene lost 7 bases, with 18 bases spanning the gap. Germline CDR1 SGHTA, CDR2 FQGNSA. The CDR3 consists of 14 residues. The CDR3 region is CASSPRQVPGEQYF. The CDR3 coding sequence is TGTGCCAGCAGCCCCCGACAGGTGCCCGGGGAGCAGTACTTC.

This chain connects TRBV24-1 to TRBJ2-1; D ambiguous. Trimming took off 3 bases at V and 8 bases at J, with 10 bases between the two ends. This CDR3 comprises 13 residues. Germline values: CDR1 KGHDR, CDR2 SFDVKD. CDR3 sequence: CATSDPFAHEQFF. The CDR3 DNA reads TGTGCCACCAGTGATCCCTTCGCCCATGAGCAGTTCTTC.

The J gene is TRBJ2-3, the V gene TRBV28; 7 bases match TRBD2. Germline V CDR1 and CDR2: MDHEN, SYDVKM. The CDR3 length is 14 residues. Germline trimming cut 7 bases from V and 5 bases from J; bases unmatched to any gene: 9. The CDR3 loop reads CASKTSRVGDTQYF. CDR3 bases: TGTGCCAGCAAGACTAGCCGGGTGGGAGATACGCAGTATTTT.

The genes are TRBV7-6 and TRBJ2-6; D is uncertain. V dropped 5 bases and J dropped 1 base, with 15 bases sitting between them. Per the germline V gene, CDR1 is SGHVS and CDR2 is FNYEAQ. This CDR3 region has 17 residues. The CDR3: CASSLGPSLSGANVLTF. The DNA for the CDR3 is TGTGCCAGCAGCCTAGGACCGTCCTTATCTGGGGCCAACGTCCTGACTTTC.

The chain carries TRBV27 and TRBJ2-7; tentatively, D is TRBD2 (6 bases). CDR1 is MNHEY, CDR2 SMNVEV, per germline (reference sequence). CDR3 size: 14 residues. The V and J ends lost 5 bases and 4 bases respectively, with 15 bases between them. CDR3 residues: CASSTVNGTYEQYF. CDR3 in DNA: TGTGCCAGCAGTACAGTGAATGGGACTTACGAGCAGTACTTC.

This chain joins TRBV3-1 and TRBJ2-1; D possibly corresponds to TRBD2 (6 bases). This CDR3 has 14 amino acids. Germline CDR1 reads LGHDT; CDR2 reads YNNKEL (reference sequence). Trimming shortened V by 0 bases and J by 10 bases, and 13 bases separated the two germline ends. The CDR3 DNA reads as TGTGCCAGCAGCCAAGAGGGACTGAAATACGAGCAGTTCTTC. It translates to CASSQEGLKYEQFF.

The V call is TRBV7-2, the J call TRBJ2-5; 8 bases align to TRBD1. CDR3 length: 14 amino acids. Germline CDR1 and CDR2: SGHTA and FQGNSA. V lost 4 bases, J lost 11 bases, and 12 bases stayed unmatched. Here the CDR3 reads CASSSGQGLKHQYF. The DNA for the CDR3 is TGTGCCAGCAGCTCCGGACAGGGTCTGAAACATCAGTACTTC.

The chain couples TRBV12-3 or TRBV12-4 to TRBJ2-7, with 7 bases identical to TRBD1. CDR3 length: 14 residues. Trimming removed 2 bases from V and 4 bases from J; junction bases left unmatched: 5. CDR3 protein: CASSLQQGRYEQYF. The DNA of the CDR3 is TGTGCCAGCAGTTTACAACAGGGGAGATACGAGCAGTACTTC.

This CDR3 is CASTLGGEQYF. The CDR3 nucleotides read TGTGCCAGCACCCTGGGTGGCGAGCAGTACTTC. The rearrangement joins TRBV27 to TRBJ2-7; no firm D call. Trimming removed 7 bases from V and 6 bases from J, with 10 bases in between. Germline CDR1 reads MNHEY; CDR2 reads SMNVEV (reference sequence). This CDR3 contains 11 residues.

The V gene is TRBV14, the J gene TRBJ2-3, with D possibly TRBD1 on 5 matching bases. CDR3 size: 14 residues. V was cut by 0 bases and J by 8 bases, with 12 bases left in between. Looked up from germline, CDR1 is SGHDN and CDR2 is FVKESK. CDR3 loop: CASSQEGLQGTQYF. CDR3 coding DNA: TGTGCCAGCAGCCAAGAAGGGTTGCAGGGTACGCAGTATTTT.

The rearrangement uses TRBV30 and TRBJ1-5, with D possibly being TRBD1 (5 bases). Germline CDR1 GTSNPN, CDR2 SVGIG (reference sequence). This CDR3 region has 13 residues. V lost 3 bases and J lost 2, with 8 bases in between. The chain's CDR3 is CAWSRAGNQPQHF. DNA of the CDR3: TGTGCCTGGAGCAGGGCGGGCAATCAGCCCCAGCATTTT.

This clonotype has only a few counts. This chain uses TRBV20-1 with TRBJ2-3, with D unclear. Looked up from germline, CDR1 is DFQATT and CDR2 is SNEGSKA (reference sequence). The CDR3 spans 13 residues. The V end was cut by 6 bases, the J end by 0 bases, with 10 bases between. The CDR3, as DNA: TGCAGTGCCTACCTTTCTAGCACAGATACGCAGTATTTT. Its protein product is CSAYLSSTDTQYF.

The V gene is TRBV20-1, the J gene TRBJ1-2, with 9 bases lining up with TRBD1. The V and J ends lost 5 bases and 7 bases, in that order; junction bases with no gene match: 8. This CDR3 spans 13 amino acids. Germline V gives CDR1 DFQATT, CDR2 SNEGSKA (reference sequence). CDR3 coding DNA: TGCAGTGCTGCACCGGGACAGGGTTCTGGCTACACCTTC. Translated: CSAAPGQGSGYTF.

V gene TRBV4-3 combines with J gene TRBJ1-2; 7 nucleotides align to TRBD1. This CDR3 has 14 amino acids. V dropped 2 bases and J dropped 2; count of bases not matched to a gene: 2. The germline V gene encodes CDR1 LGHNA and CDR2 YSLEER. CDR3 residues: CASSQRQGNYGYTF. CDR3 in DNA: TGCGCCAGCAGCCAACGACAGGGAAACTATGGCTACACCTTC.

The chain links TRBV13 to TRBJ2-1, with 12 nucleotides matching TRBD2. Germline V gives CDR1 PRHDT, CDR2 FYEKMQ (reference sequence). The J segment lost 0 bases and the V segment lost 5 bases, leaving 8 bases of the junction unmatched. This CDR3 comprises 18 residues. The CDR3 DNA follows: TGTGCCAGCAGCGGTACTAGCGGGGGGTCGAGCTCCTACAATGAGCAGTTCTTC. It specifies CASSGTSGGSSSYNEQFF. The full variable domain, in which reference TRBV13 and TRBJ2-1 provide the parts outside the CDR3, is AAGVIQSPRHLIKEKRETATLKCYPIPRHDTVYWYQQGPGQDPQFLISFYEKMQSDKGSIPDRFSAQQFSDYHSELNMSSLELGDSALYFCASSGTSGGSSSYNEQFFGPGTRLTVL.

A remark on this clonotype: Just one base apart from a much larger clone, this may be a read error. V gene TRBV20-1 combines with J gene TRBJ2-5; TRBD2 matches 8 bases. Losses at the gene ends were 5 bases for V and 11 bases for J; bases not matched to a gene: 19. Germline assignment: CDR1 DFQATT and CDR2 SNEGSKA (reference sequence). The CDR3 sequence is 15 residues long. In nucleotides, the CDR3 is TGCAGTGCTCCTCATGGGCGGGGGGTAACTAATGAGCAGTACTTC. This encodes CSAPHGRGVTNEQYF.

The CDR3 reads CASSVHSRGNSYNEQFF. CDR3 DNA sequence: TGTGCCAGCAGTGTCCATTCGCGGGGGAATTCTTACAATGAGCAGTTCTTC. The V call is TRBV6-1, the J call TRBJ2-1; 7 nucleotides match TRBD2. The CDR3 contains 17 residues. V shed 4 bases, J shed 4 bases, and the junction held 13 bases outside the gene matches. CDR1 MNHNS and CDR2 SASEGT come from the germline V gene.

This clonotype has only one observation. The genes are TRBV7-6 and TRBJ2-5; tentative D call: TRBD2 (6 bases). The V gene's germline CDR1 is SGHVS and CDR2 FNYEAQ. The V gene lost 1 base and the J gene lost 5 bases, with 23 bases spanning the gap. The CDR3 spans 18 residues. The CDR3 region is CASSLDGPREKIWETQYF. In nucleotides, the CDR3 is TGTGCCAGCAGCTTAGATGGTCCCCGGGAGAAGATATGGGAGACCCAGTACTTC.

DNA of the CDR3: TGCGCCAGCAGCTCACTCACAGGGGACGAAGATACGCAGTATTTT. Its protein is CASSSLTGDEDTQYF. The rearrangement uses TRBV5-1 and TRBJ2-3; TRBD1 matches at 7 bases. The CDR3 contains 15 residues. The ends lost 3 bases at V and 5 bases at J; junction bases unmatched: 9. Germline CDR1 and CDR2: SGHRS and YFSETQ.

This sequence joins TRBV27 and TRBJ2-7; D may be TRBD1 (6 bases). In germline, CDR1 is MNHEY, CDR2 SMNVEV (reference sequence). The CDR3 contains 15 residues. Trimming took 6 bases from V and 1 from J, leaving 16 bases between them. Written as DNA, the CDR3 is TGTGCCAGCAGGAGTTTTACAGGGCCATCCTACGAGCAGTACTTC. Residues: CASRSFTGPSYEQYF.